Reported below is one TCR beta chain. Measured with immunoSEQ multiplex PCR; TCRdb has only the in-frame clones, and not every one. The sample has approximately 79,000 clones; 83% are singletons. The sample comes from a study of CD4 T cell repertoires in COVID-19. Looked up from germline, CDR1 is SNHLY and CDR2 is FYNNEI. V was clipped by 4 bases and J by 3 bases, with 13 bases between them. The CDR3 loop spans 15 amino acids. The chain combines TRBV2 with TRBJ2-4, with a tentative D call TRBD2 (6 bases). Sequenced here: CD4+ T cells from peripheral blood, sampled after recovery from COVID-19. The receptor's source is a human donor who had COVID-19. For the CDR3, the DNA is TGTGCCAGCAGTGTAGGAGGGGCCGGCAAAAACATTCAGTACTTC. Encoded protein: CASSVGGAGKNIQYF.